This T cell receptor (beta chain) was found in a study of T-cell memory formation after mild COVID-19. Findings and limits, study-wide: There were some responding clones in pre-infection memory, which suggested that cross-reactive memory had joined.

The CDR3 sequence is 14 residues long. Trimming took 5 bases from V and 4 from J; bases not matched to a gene: 7. The germline V gene encodes CDR1 MDHEN and CDR2 SYDVKM. This clonotype was counted between two and nine times. Its antigen is unknown. TCRdb processed the 5' RACE reads anew with MiXCR; each CDR3 protein has one entry. The sample consists of about 180,000 distinct CDR3 sequences, around a sixth of them appearing once. The source is a man between 18 and 35 years old who had mild COVID-19 (a few samples of this study predate the infection). Cell type and time point are not known. The chain joins TRBV28 to TRBJ1-2; TRBD1 matches at 7 bases. The sample consisted of PBMCs or a T cell subset sorted from them (not recorded which). The CDR3, as DNA: TGTGCCAGCAGTCCTGGAGGGGGCTCCTATGGCTACACCTTC. Its protein is CASSPGGGSYGYTF.